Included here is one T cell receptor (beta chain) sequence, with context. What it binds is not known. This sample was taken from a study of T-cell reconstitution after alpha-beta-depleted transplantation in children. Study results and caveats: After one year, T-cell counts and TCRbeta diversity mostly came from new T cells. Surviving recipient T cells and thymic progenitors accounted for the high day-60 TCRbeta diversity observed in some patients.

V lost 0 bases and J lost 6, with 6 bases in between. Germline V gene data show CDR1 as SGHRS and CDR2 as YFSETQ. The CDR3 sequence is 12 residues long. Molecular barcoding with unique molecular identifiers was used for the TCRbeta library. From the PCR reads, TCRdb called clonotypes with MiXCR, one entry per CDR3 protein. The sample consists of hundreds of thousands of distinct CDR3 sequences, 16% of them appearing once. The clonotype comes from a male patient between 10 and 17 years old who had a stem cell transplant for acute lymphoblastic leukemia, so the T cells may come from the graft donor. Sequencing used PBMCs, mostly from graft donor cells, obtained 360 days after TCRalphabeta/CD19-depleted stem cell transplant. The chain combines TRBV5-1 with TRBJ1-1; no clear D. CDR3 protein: CASSLARSEAFF. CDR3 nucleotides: TGCGCCAGCAGCTTGGCCAGGTCTGAAGCTTTCTTT.